This T cell receptor (beta chain) was identified during a study of cytotoxic CD8 clonotypes in ibrutinib-treated CLL. This clone came up a few times. What it recognizes is unknown. General study points: On treatment, the uncommon public clonotypes contracted or remained stable.

This table comes from immunoSEQ multiplex PCR, and its TCRdb copy is limited to in-frame clones, with some not included. Among about 140,000 clones listed, roughly 80% were seen once. This receptor was taken from a human donor with chronic lymphocytic leukemia. The source was PBMCs, collected after 12 months of ibrutinib treatment.

CDR3 in amino acids: CASSSLEKETQYF. The DNA for the CDR3 is TGTGCCAGCAGCTCCCTCGAAAAGGAGACCCAGTACTTC. The chain joins TRBV7-7 to TRBJ2-5, with no clear D. Germline loops: CDR1 SSHAT, CDR2 FNYEAQ (reference sequence). CDR3 length: 13 residues. V dropped 4 bases and J dropped 5 bases, with 11 bases sitting between them. Complete variable domain (other parts from reference TRBV7-7 and TRBJ2-5): GAGVSQSPRYKVTKRGQDVTLRCDPISSHATLYWYQQALGQGPEFLTYFNYEAQPDKSGLPSDRFSAERPEGSISTLTIQRTEQRDSAMYRCASSSLEKETQYFGPGTRLLVL.